The 10 T cell receptor beta chains in this list originate from one sample, sequenced in a study of T-cell memory formation after mild COVID-19. TCRdb passed the 5' RACE reads through MiXCR, listing each CDR3 protein once. The table lists about 400,000 distinct CDR3 sequences, around a sixth of them singletons. Sample: PBMCs or a T cell subset sorted from them (not recorded which). The receptors come from a young man who had mild COVID-19 (a few samples of this study predate the infection). Cell type and time point are not known.

This chain links TRBV19 with TRBJ2-2, with 7 positions matching TRBD2. V was pared by 1 base and J by 4 bases, with 9 bases of the junction left unmatched. The CDR3 has 17 amino acids. CDR1 and CDR2 (germline): LNHDA, SQIVND (reference sequence). The CDR3 DNA reads as TGTGCCAGTAGTATAGCCCTGGCGAGCGGGGTCACCGGGGAGCTGTTTTTT. Encoded protein: CASSIALASGVTGELFF.

This clonotype was observed a handful of times. The genes are TRBV7-9 and TRBJ2-5; 9 bases line up with TRBD1. CDR1 SEHNR and CDR2 FQNEAQ come from the germline V gene (reference sequence). The CDR3 spans 18 residues. Trimming removed 5 bases from V and 4 bases from J; junction bases left unmatched: 17. CDR3 region: CASSPTRLTPGQGETQYF. The CDR3, as DNA: TGTGCCAGCAGCCCTACGCGCCTTACACCGGGACAGGGAGAGACCCAGTACTTC.

A few counts support this clonotype. The chain links TRBV12-3 or TRBV12-4 to TRBJ2-7, with 7 bases that match TRBD1. V trimming: 6 bases; J trimming: 3 bases; junction bases outside the gene matches: 2. The CDR3 has 12 residues. The CDR3 nucleotides are TGTGCCAGCAGCACAGGGGTCTACGAGCAGTACGTC. This translates into CASSTGVYEQYV.

This sequence joins TRBV12-3 or TRBV12-4 and TRBJ2-6, with D uncertain. This CDR3 is 12 amino acids long. Trimming removed 8 bases at V and 4 bases at J, with 6 bases between. The chain's CDR3 is CASSGGANVLTF. CDR3 nucleotide sequence: TGTGCCAGCTCCGGCGGGGCCAACGTCCTGACTTTC.

The genes are TRBV20-1 and TRBJ1-2; D uncertain. The germline CDR1 and CDR2 sequences are DFQATT and SNEGSKA (reference sequence). CDR3 size: 14 residues. V was clipped by 6 bases and J by 0 bases, with 14 bases between them. The DNA for the CDR3 is TGCAGTGCCCATCTAGAGGCCGCTAACTATGGCTACACCTTC. This encodes CSAHLEAANYGYTF.

This clonotype was seen a few times. The V call is TRBV5-6, the J call TRBJ1-1; weak D call: TRBD1 (5 bases). V was pared by 6 bases and J by 1 base, with 16 bases between. This CDR3 has 15 amino acids. The germline gives CDR1 SGHDT, CDR2 YYEEEE. DNA of the CDR3: TGTGCCAGCATCGTAAATCCCGGGGCGAACACTGAAGCTTTCTTT. Encoded protein: CASIVNPGANTEAFF. Based on the CDR3 plus reference TRBV5-6 and TRBJ1-1, the full variable domain is DAGVTQSPTHLIKTRGQQVTLRCSPKSGHDTVSWYQQALGQGPQFIFQYYEEEERQRGNFPDRFSGHQFPNYSSELNVNALLLGDSALYLCASIVNPGANTEAFFGQGTRLTVV.

This clonotype was observed once. The V call is TRBV7-9, the J call TRBJ1-5, with D unclear. CDR1 is SEHNR and CDR2 is FQNEAQ in the germline V gene (reference sequence). The CDR3 extends over 10 amino acids. Trimming pared 11 bases from V and 9 bases from J, leaving 11 bases between. CDR3 sequence reads: CAVHPRPQHF. CDR3 bases: TGTGCCGTGCATCCAAGGCCCCAGCATTTT.

The genes are TRBV12-3 or TRBV12-4 and TRBJ1-2; the D gene is possibly TRBD1 (6 bases). The CDR3 covers 12 residues. V shed 5 bases and J shed 8 bases, with 12 bases lying between them. The CDR3 sequence is CASSVYRVGYTF. CDR3 coding DNA: TGTGCCAGCAGTGTATACAGGGTCGGCTACACCTTC.

This clonotype was detected only a few times. V gene TRBV14 combines with J gene TRBJ2-2; 10 bases agree with TRBD1. The CDR3 is 15 residues long. Trimming removed 4 bases from V and 4 bases from J; junction bases left unmatched: 3. Germline CDR1 SGHDN, CDR2 FVKESK. CDR3 region: CASSLWTGGTGELFF. The CDR3 DNA reads as TGTGCCAGCAGCCTCTGGACAGGGGGCACCGGGGAGCTGTTTTTT.

This clonotype turned up a few times. CDR3 nucleotide sequence: TGTGCCAGCAACCCAGGGGGGCTCACTGAAGCTTTCTTT. The encoded protein is CASNPGGLTEAFF. V and J are TRBV3-1 and TRBJ1-1; 7 bases line up with TRBD1. V was pared by 7 bases and J by 4 bases, with 6 bases of the junction left unmatched. The V gene's germline CDR1 is LGHDT and CDR2 YNNKEL (reference sequence). There are 13 residues in the CDR3.